These 20 T cell receptor beta chains share one sample of origin, sequenced in a study of blood T cell repertoires in COVID-19. The repertoire was sequenced with immunoSEQ multiplex PCR; TCRdb's copy has only in-frame clones and lacks some. Among under 200,000 clones listed, 70% to 90% were seen once. Input material: PBMCs or T cells enriched from blood (not recorded which). Every receptor here comes from a young woman who had recovered from COVID-19.

The chain joins TRBV28 to TRBJ1-6; TRBD1 is a possible D gene (5 bases). CDR3 length: 16 residues. V dropped 5 bases and J dropped 0 bases, with 11 bases sitting between them. Germline lookup yields CDR1 MDHEN and CDR2 SYDVKM. The CDR3 loop is CASSPSRVSYNSPLHF. CDR3 DNA sequence: TGTGCCAGCAGTCCCTCCAGGGTCTCCTATAATTCACCCCTCCACTTT.

The rearrangement uses TRBV5-6 and TRBJ2-3, with D possibly TRBD2 on 5 matching bases. The CDR3 runs to 14 residues. CDR1 is SGHDT and CDR2 is YYEEEE in the germline V gene. The germline V and J ends were trimmed by 0 bases and 2 bases, with 7 bases remaining between them. The CDR3 sequence is CASSLVGVTDTQYF. The CDR3 DNA reads as TGTGCCAGCAGCTTGGTCGGGGTCACAGATACGCAGTATTTT. Full variable domain (outside the CDR3, taken from reference TRBV5-6 and TRBJ2-3): DAGVTQSPTHLIKTRGQQVTLRCSPKSGHDTVSWYQQALGQGPQFIFQYYEEEERQRGNFPDRFSGHQFPNYSSELNVNALLLGDSALYLCASSLVGVTDTQYFGPGTRLTVL.

The chain carries TRBV6-5 and TRBJ1-2; TRBD1 matches 11 bases. The germline gives CDR1 MNHEY, CDR2 SVGAGI. There are 14 residues in the CDR3. Trimming removed 6 bases from V and 4 bases from J; junction bases left unmatched: 4. DNA of the CDR3: TGTGCCAGCAGCCCCGGGACAGGGGGCTATGGCTACACCTTC. Translation gives CASSPGTGGYGYTF.

The chain uses TRBV15 and TRBJ2-1; 9 positions match TRBD2. The junction had 4 bases not matched to a gene; V was cut back by 0 bases and J by 7 bases. Per germline, CDR1 LNHNV and CDR2 YYDKDF (reference sequence). The CDR3 spans 15 residues. CDR3 DNA sequence: TGTGCCACCAGCAGAGAGCTAGCGGGGAGTAATGAGCAGTTCTTC. Protein: CATSRELAGSNEQFF.

The DNA for the CDR3 is TGTGCCAGCAGGCCGAGCGGGTCTGTCTCCTACGAGCAGTACTTC. The encoded protein is CASRPSGSVSYEQYF. The V call is TRBV25-1, the J call TRBJ2-7; D is possibly TRBD2 (6 bases). The CDR3 has 15 amino acids. Trimming left V 6 bases short and J 0 bases short, with 15 bases between. Germline lookup yields CDR1 MGHDK and CDR2 SYGVNS.

The chain recombines TRBV2 with TRBJ2-5; 8 bases align to TRBD1. J was trimmed by 4 bases and V by 6 bases; bases with no gene match: 10. The CDR3 totals 15 residues. In germline, CDR1 is SNHLY, CDR2 FYNNEI. DNA of the CDR3: TGTGCCAGCAGGGGGCCGTCAGGGGGCAGAGAGACCCAGTACTTC. Translating it yields CASRGPSGGRETQYF.

The sample holds one count of this clone. The V and J genes are TRBV7-2 and TRBJ2-5, with 8 bases fitting TRBD1. The CDR3 is 14 amino acids. Germline V CDR1 and CDR2: SGHTA, FQGNSA. V lost 6 bases and J lost 5; bases outside the gene matches: 8. CDR3 DNA: TGTGCCAGCAGGCTGACAGGGGCTGGGGAGACCCAGTACTTC. Protein product: CASRLTGAGETQYF.

Remarks on this clone: This specimen includes other DNA sequences encoding the same CDR3. The chain carries TRBV7-9 and TRBJ2-7, with 8 bases matching TRBD1. The germline V gene encodes CDR1 SEHNR and CDR2 FQNEAQ (reference sequence). V was clipped by 4 bases and J by 0 bases; unmatched bases: 2. The CDR3 runs to 14 residues. The CDR3 here is CASSSGTGSYEQYF. The DNA of the CDR3 is TGTGCCAGCAGCTCCGGGACAGGCTCCTACGAGCAGTACTTC.

The DNA of the CDR3 is TGTGCCATCAGGACGCTAAGGGGCAATGAGCAGTTCTTC. Its protein product is CAIRTLRGNEQFF. The rearrangement links TRBV10-3 to TRBJ2-1; maybe TRBD1 (5 bases). There are 13 residues in the CDR3. Trimming took off 6 bases at V and 6 bases at J, with 12 bases between the two ends. Germline V CDR1 and CDR2: ENHRY, SYGVKD.

This chain joins TRBV28 and TRBJ1-2; 10 bases fit TRBD1. V lost 5 bases to trimming and J lost 6 bases; unmatched junction nucleotides: 9. The length of the CDR3 is 15 residues. Looked up from germline, CDR1 is MDHEN and CDR2 is SYDVKM. CDR3 DNA: TGTGCCAGCAGTGACCGGACAGGGGGGGGAAATGGCTACACCTTC. Translation: CASSDRTGGGNGYTF.

The rearrangement uses TRBV29-1 and TRBJ1-4; D call uncertain. Per germline, CDR1 SQVTM and CDR2 ANQGSEA. Trimming left V 6 bases short and J 2 bases short, with 10 bases between. This CDR3 is built from 13 residues. CDR3 protein: CSVASSTNEKLFF. For the CDR3, the DNA is TGCAGCGTGGCAAGTAGCACTAATGAAAAACTGTTTTTT. Variable domain in full (rest from reference TRBV29-1 and TRBJ1-4): SAVISQKPSRDICQRGTSLTIQCQVDSQVTMMFWYRQQPGQSLTLIATANQGSEATYESGFVIDKFPISRPNLTFSTLTVSNMSPEDSSIYLCSVASSTNEKLFFGSGTQLSVL.

This chain joins TRBV7-9 and TRBJ2-7; a weak D match, TRBD1 (5 bases). Germline loops: CDR1 SEHNR, CDR2 FQNEAQ (reference sequence). The CDR3 runs 12 residues. Trimming stripped 4 bases from V and 7 bases from J, with 11 bases between. This CDR3 reads CASSYKGEEQYF. The CDR3 DNA is TGTGCCAGCAGCTACAAAGGGGAAGAGCAGTACTTC.

This chain uses TRBV30 with TRBJ2-2; 11 positions match TRBD1. CDR1 GTSNPN and CDR2 SVGIG come from the germline V gene (reference sequence). J was trimmed by 5 bases and V by 2 bases; bases with no gene match: 4. The CDR3 runs 15 residues. As DNA, the CDR3 is TGTGCCTGGAGTACCGGGACAGGGGGAACCGGGGAGCTGTTTTTT. Translation gives CAWSTGTGGTGELFF. Together with reference TRBV30 and TRBJ2-2, the CDR3 gives the full variable domain: SQTIHQWPATLVQPVGSPLSLECTVEGTSNPNLYWYRQAAGRGLQLLFYSVGIGQISSEVPQNLSASRPQDRQFILSSKKLLLSDSGFYLCAWSTGTGGTGELFFGEGSRLTVL.

CDR3 protein: CASRSSGSGANVLTF. For the CDR3, the DNA is TGTGCCAGCAGATCCTCGGGTTCTGGGGCCAACGTCCTGACTTTC. This chain links TRBV7-2 with TRBJ2-6; D is uncertain. The CDR3 is 15 residues long. V was clipped by 6 bases and J by 1 base, with 10 bases between them. Germline loops: CDR1 SGHTA, CDR2 FQGNSA.

The V and J genes are TRBV19 and TRBJ1-5; the D is unclear. V gave up 0 bases and J gave up 6 bases, with 9 bases separating them. CDR1 and CDR2 from the germline V gene are LNHDA and SQIVND (reference sequence). CDR3 length: 14 residues. The CDR3 here is CASSIEYTGQPQHF. The CDR3 DNA reads as TGTGCCAGTAGTATAGAGTATACCGGTCAGCCCCAGCATTTT.

The chain joins TRBV27 to TRBJ2-7; D is unclear. CDR3 length: 15 amino acids. Per germline, CDR1 MNHEY and CDR2 SMNVEV (reference sequence). V lost 6 bases to trimming and J lost 5 bases, with 20 bases between them. The chain's CDR3 is CASSLSSPNRNEQYF. CDR3 in DNA: TGTGCCAGCAGCCTTAGTTCCCCCAACCGAAACGAGCAGTACTTC.

The chain employs TRBV25-1 and TRBJ1-4, with a tentative D call TRBD1 (6 bases). Germline-derived CDR1 and CDR2 are MGHDK and SYGVNS. Trimming left V 6 bases short and J 7 bases short, with 18 bases between. The length of the CDR3 is 15 residues. The DNA for the CDR3 is TGTGCCAGCAGCCCCGCGGGGGGGGGCAGTGAAAAACTGTTTTTT. Its protein is CASSPAGGGSEKLFF.

The V and J genes are TRBV27 and TRBJ1-2; 7 bases line up with TRBD1. V gave up 8 bases and J gave up 7 bases; unmatched junction bases: 13. The germline CDR1 and CDR2 sequences are MNHEY and SMNVEV (reference sequence). The CDR3 has 14 amino acids. CDR3 sequence reads: CASSKTGKNGGYTF. CDR3 nucleotides: TGTGCCAGCTCAAAGACAGGGAAAAATGGTGGCTACACCTTC.

The chain recombines TRBV5-1 with TRBJ1-2; the D gene is possibly TRBD1 (6 bases). The V gene's germline CDR1 is SGHRS and CDR2 YFSETQ. V lost 4 bases, J lost 7 bases, and 17 bases lay in between. The CDR3 is made up of 14 amino acids. The CDR3 DNA reads TGCGCCAGCAGCCAAACAGGGATGAATAGTGGCTACACCTTC. Protein sequence: CASSQTGMNSGYTF. Looking up the rest from reference TRBV5-1 and TRBJ1-2 gives the full variable domain: KAGVTQTPRYLIKTRGQQVTLSCSPISGHRSVSWYQQTPGQGLQFLFEYFSETQRNKGNFPGRFSGRQFSNSRSEMNVSTLELGDSALYLCASSQTGMNSGYTFGSGTRLTVV.

The chain joins TRBV6-5 to TRBJ1-2; TRBD1 matches 10 bases. From germline, CDR1 is MNHEY and CDR2 SVGAGI. The CDR3 runs to 15 residues. V shed 0 bases, J shed 6 bases, and the junction held 4 bases outside the gene matches. The CDR3 sequence: CASSYSTGGGDGYTF. Here the CDR3 DNA reads TGTGCCAGCAGTTACTCGACAGGGGGCGGGGATGGCTACACCTTC.